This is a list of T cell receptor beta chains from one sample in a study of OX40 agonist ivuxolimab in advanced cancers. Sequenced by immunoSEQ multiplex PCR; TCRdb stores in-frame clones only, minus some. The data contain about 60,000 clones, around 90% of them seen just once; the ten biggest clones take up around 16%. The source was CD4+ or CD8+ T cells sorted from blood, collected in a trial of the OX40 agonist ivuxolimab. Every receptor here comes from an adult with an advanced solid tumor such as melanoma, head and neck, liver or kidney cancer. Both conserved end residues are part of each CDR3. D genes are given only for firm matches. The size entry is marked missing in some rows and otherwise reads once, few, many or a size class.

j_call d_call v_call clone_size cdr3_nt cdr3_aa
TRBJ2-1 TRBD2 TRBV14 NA TGTGCCAGCAGCGATTCCGGACTAGCCCCTTACAATGAGCAGTTCTTC CASSDSGLAPYNEQFF
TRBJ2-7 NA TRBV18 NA TGTGCCAGCTCACTGGACTACGAGCAGTACTTC CASSLDYEQYF
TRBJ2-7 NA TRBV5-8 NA TGTGCCAGCAGGCTGGAGCCCTACGAGCAGTACTTC CASRLEPYEQYF
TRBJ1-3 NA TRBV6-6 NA TGTGCCAGCAGGTCATCATTCCTACGCTCTGGAAACACCATATATTTT CASRSSFLRSGNTIYF
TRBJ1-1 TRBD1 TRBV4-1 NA TGCGCCAGCAGCCAAGACCCAGGGGGGAACACTGAAGCTTTCTTT CASSQDPGGNTEAFF
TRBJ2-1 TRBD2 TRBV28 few TGTGCCAGCAGTTTCAGGACTAGCGGGAGCCATGAGCAGTTCTTC CASSFRTSGSHEQFF
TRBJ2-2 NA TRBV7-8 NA TGTGCCAGCAGCTTTCATAGTTCCGGGGAGCTGTTTTTT CASSFHSSGELFF
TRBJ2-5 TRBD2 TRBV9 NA TGTGCCAGCAGCCAGGGACTAGCGGGAGATGTAGGAGAGACCCAGTACTTC CASSQGLAGDVGETQYF
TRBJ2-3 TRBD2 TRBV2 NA TGTGCCAGCCTCGGGGCTAGCGGGAGGGCCAATTCCATGGGTACGCAGTATTTT CASLGASGRANSMGTQYF
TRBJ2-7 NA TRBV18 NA TGTGCCAGCTCACCTCCGGAATCGAGCTACGAGCAGTACTTC CASSPPESSYEQYF
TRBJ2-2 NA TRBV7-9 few TGTGCCAGCAGCTCCTACGGGGAGCTGTTTTTT CASSSYGELFF
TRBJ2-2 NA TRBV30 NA TGTGCCTGGAGTGTACTAGCATGGGAGCTGTTTTTT CAWSVLAWELFF
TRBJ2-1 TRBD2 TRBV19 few TGTGCCAGTAGTATAATGGGGACTAGCGGTTACAATGAGCAGTTCTTC CASSIMGTSGYNEQFF
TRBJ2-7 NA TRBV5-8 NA TGTGCCAGCAGCTTGGGTTTCTACGAGCAGTACTTC CASSLGFYEQYF
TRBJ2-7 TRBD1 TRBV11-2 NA TGTGCCAGCAGCTTAGGCCCAGGGGGTCCCTACGAGCAGTACTTC CASSLGPGGPYEQYF
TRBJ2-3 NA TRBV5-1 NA TGCGCCAGCAGCTTTAGCGGCGCCACAGATACGCAGTATTTT CASSFSGATDTQYF
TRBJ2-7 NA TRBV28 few TGTGCCAGCAACGTAGGGACTTTAGAGAGGTACGAGCAGTACTTC CASNVGTLERYEQYF
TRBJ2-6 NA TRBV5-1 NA TGTGCCAGCAGGACCCGAGGGGCCAACGTCCTGACTTTC CASRTRGANVLTF
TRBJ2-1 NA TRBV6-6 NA TGTGCCAGCAGTTACGGGCAGGACAATGAGCAGTTCTTC CASSYGQDNEQFF
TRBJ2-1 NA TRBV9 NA TGTGCCAGCAGCCCCTCCGCGGGCCCCTACAATGAGCAGTTCTTC CASSPSAGPYNEQFF
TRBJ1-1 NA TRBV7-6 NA TGTGCCAGCAGCCCAGCAGGGGTCCCCGAAGCTTTCTTT CASSPAGVPEAFF
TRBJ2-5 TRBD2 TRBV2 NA TGTGCCACCCCGCGAGGACTAGCGGAAGAGACCCAGTACTTC CATPRGLAEETQYF
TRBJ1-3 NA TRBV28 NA TGTGCCAGCGTGAGGGGATCTTTCTCTGGAAACACCATATATTTT CASVRGSFSGNTIYF
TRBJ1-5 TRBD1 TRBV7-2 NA TGTGCCAGCAGCTTAGACAGGACAGGGGCTTTGAGCAATCAGCCCCAGCATTTT CASSLDRTGALSNQPQHF
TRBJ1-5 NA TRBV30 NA TGTGCCTGGAGCCCCGGCGTTAGCAATCAGCCCCAGCATTTT CAWSPGVSNQPQHF